These T cell receptor beta chains were read from a single sample in a study of chemoradiotherapy in HPV16-positive cancers. TCRdb's copy holds only in-frame clones and misses some; the assay was immunoSEQ multiplex PCR. The sample contains about 53,000 clones, about nine tenths of which appear only once. The sequences come from blood, collected from a patient who underwent chemoradiotherapy. Receptor source: a human donor with HPV-associated anogenital cancer. The CDR3 runs from the conserved cysteine through the conserved F or W. Fields, in order: CDR3 protein, CDR3 DNA, D gene, CDR3 length, clone size, J gene, V gene. The D gene is left open where the match is weak. Not every row has a clone size; where given, it reads once, few, many or a size class.

CASSRETGSYNEQFF	TGTGCCAGCAGCAGGGAGACTGGCAGTTACAATGAGCAGTTCTTC	.	15	.	TRBJ2-1	TRBV11-3
CASSTLLRRTYNSPLHF	TGTGCCAGCAGTACCCTCCTGCGGCGGACTTATAATTCACCCCTCCACTTT	.	17	.	TRBJ1-6	TRBV27
CAWSVHFNTEAFF	TGTGCCTGGAGTGTACACTTCAACACTGAAGCTTTCTTT	.	13	.	TRBJ1-1	TRBV30
CAIGPYYNEQFF	TGCGCCATAGGGCCTTACTACAATGAGCAGTTCTTC	.	12	.	TRBJ2-1	TRBV10-2
CASSPRTGNEQFF	TGTGCCAGCAGCCCCCGGACAGGGAATGAGCAGTTCTTC	TRBD1	13	once	TRBJ2-1	TRBV7-2
CASSQEGTGVNTGELFF	TGCGCCAGCAGCCAAGAGGGGACAGGGGTGAACACCGGGGAGCTGTTTTTT	TRBD1	17	few	TRBJ2-2	TRBV4-1
CASSLRQGHQETQYF	TGTGCCAGCAGCTTGCGACAGGGCCACCAAGAGACCCAGTACTTC	TRBD1	15	.	TRBJ2-5	TRBV11-3
CASSETGLMNTEAFF	TGTGCCAGCAGTGAGACAGGCCTAATGAACACTGAAGCTTTCTTT	.	15	.	TRBJ1-1	TRBV25-1
CASSRVSQPQHF	TGTGCCAGCAGCAGGGTTAGTCAGCCCCAGCATTTT	.	12	.	TRBJ1-5	TRBV6-6
CSVEKQANTEAFF	TGCAGCGTTGAAAAGCAGGCGAACACTGAAGCTTTCTTT	.	13	.	TRBJ1-1	TRBV29-1
CASSLDVRYNEQFF	TGTGCCAGCAGCTTAGATGTCCGCTACAATGAGCAGTTCTTC	.	14	.	TRBJ2-1	TRBV11-2
CASSLGTVLNTEAFF	TGTGCCAGCAGCTTGGGGACAGTTTTGAACACTGAAGCTTTCTTT	.	15	.	TRBJ1-1	TRBV5-4
CASSLAGVRIEQYF	TGTGCCAGCAGTTTAGCGGGAGTTCGCATCGAGCAGTACTTC	TRBD2	14	.	TRBJ2-7	TRBV2
CASSLSQPQHF	TGTGCCAGCAGCTTATCTCAGCCCCAGCATTTT	.	11	.	TRBJ1-5	TRBV5-8
CASSALTGTGELFF	TGTGCCAGCAGTGCCCTGACGGGCACCGGGGAGCTGTTTTTT	.	14	.	TRBJ2-2	TRBV2
CASRGQPSGNTIYF	TGTGCCAGCAGGGGACAGCCCTCTGGAAACACCATATATTTT	TRBD1	14	.	TRBJ1-3	TRBV25-1
CASRPCMETQHF	TGTGCAAGTCGCCCCTGTATGGAGACCCAGCACTTC	.	12	.	TRBJ2-5	TRBV12-2
CASSLRPTNTEAFF	TGTGCCAGCAGCTTGAGGCCAACGAACACTGAAGCTTTCTTT	.	14	.	TRBJ1-1	TRBV5-6
CASSTRPGDEQFF	TGTGCCAGTAGTACTAGACCCGGGGATGAGCAGTTCTTC	.	13	.	TRBJ2-1	TRBV19
CASSLAGSGWSGQYF	TGTGCCAGCAGCTTGGCGGGTAGCGGCTGGTCTGGGCAGTATTTT	.	15	few	TRBJ2-3	TRBV5-4
CASSQARVGPQHF	TGCGCCAGCAGCCAAGCGAGGGTAGGACCCCAGCATTTT	.	13	.	TRBJ1-5	TRBV4-3
CSVEGGQWFQETQYF	TGCAGCGTTGAAGGGGGACAGTGGTTCCAAGAGACCCAGTACTTC	TRBD1	15	once	TRBJ2-5	TRBV29-1
CASRPPGASGNTIYF	TGTGCCAGCAGGCCGCCGGGGGCCTCTGGAAACACCATATATTTT	.	15	.	TRBJ1-3	TRBV6-5
CASARGLEAFF	TGTGCCAGCGCCCGGGGCCTTGAAGCTTTCTTT	.	11	.	TRBJ1-1	TRBV6-5
CASSSGQHNTEAFF	TGCGCCAGCAGCTCAGGACAGCACAACACTGAAGCTTTCTTT	.	14	.	TRBJ1-1	TRBV5-1
CASSSRDRGHEQYF	TGCGCCAGCAGTTCCCGGGACAGGGGGCACGAGCAGTACTTC	TRBD1	14	.	TRBJ2-7	TRBV5-1
CASSDLPKDTEAFF	TGCGCCAGCAGTGACTTACCAAAGGACACTGAAGCTTTCTTT	.	14	.	TRBJ1-1	TRBV10-2